This T cell receptor beta chain appears in the sequencing data of a study of identical twins listed by TCRdb under 2016. For context, the study as a whole: TCR alpha and beta repertoires from monozygotic twins, unrelated adults of various ages and cord blood were deep-sequenced to test whether fetal clonotypes persist. To rule out contamination, replicate twin experiments were performed at different times with different library preparation protocols. Paper-wide results and their limitations: Fewer insertions were carried by abundant cord blood beta clonotypes, a similar but weaker trend appeared in young adult naive repertoires, and no such trend appeared in memory repertoires. Because the same donors could not be followed over many years, conclusions were based on cross-sectional statistical analysis. In monozygotic twins, out-of-frame TCR alpha sharing was systematically underestimated by recombination models, although the models agreed with sharing between unrelated individuals. Compared with coincidental sharing between unrelated individuals, out-of-frame TCR alpha sequences shared between twins showed an excess of sequences with low generation probability. Invariant T cells such as MAIT and iNKT could partly confound zero-insertion analyses, though diverse VJ usage argued against this for most clonotypes. In beta out-of-frame sequences, excess twin sharing was weaker, because having fewer shared sequences lowered the signal-to-noise ratio.

Via the germline V gene (reference sequence), CDR1 is DFQATT and CDR2 SNEGSKA. From its cysteine to its phenylalanine, the CDR3 spans 14 amino acids. The only DNA kept is the CDR3, 42 bases in frame from the first base. V lost 1 base and J lost 9 bases; the stretch between them is 16 bases long. This clonotype was detected a few times. Its antigen remains undetermined. No base quality information exists; no much larger clone differs at one position. Every donor was a healthy Caucasian. The twin cohort comprised three pairs of female monozygotic twins, all aged roughly 18 to 30 years. Peripheral blood mononuclear cells were used as the source from which RNA for TCR libraries was isolated. The library was prepared using 5' RACE. Instrument on record: Illumina HiSeq 2000. A universal primer binding site was added through template switching, and the final cDNA carried a unique molecular identifier so that TCR cDNA molecules could be counted accurately. Specific primers in the conserved constant-segment region were used to synthesize first-strand cDNA for TCR alpha and beta chains. To control for contamination, each cDNA library was double barcoded with a SMART-Mk sample barcode plus Illumina barcodes. TruSeq adapter sequences along with Illumina sample barcodes were introduced in two successive PCR steps. The TCR alpha and beta cDNA libraries were sequenced on the Illumina HiSeq platform using custom primers. The authors' analysis ran thus. Raw reads were processed with MiGEC to extract unique molecular identifiers, and MiXCR was used to determine CDR3 positions. For each individual, recombination models were inferred using an EM algorithm with the repgenHMM and IGoR tools. The analysis of shared clonotypes was done with the tcR package in R, with sharing normalized by the product of cloneset sizes. To study raw recombination without the effects of thymic and clonal selection, out-of-frame nonproductive sequences were analyzed. The raw public reads went through TCRdb reprocessing: fastp at Q25, MiXCR clone calling, in-frame beta chains kept. Every entry covers one CDR3 protein and lists the most common genes and DNA from its rows. The V and J calls were determined by TCRdb, not by the authors. For this sample the table gives hundreds of thousands of distinct CDR3 sequences, of which 8.6% were detected only once. Together, the top ten hold about 0.98% of the sample.

This sample was also put to use in a study of yellow fever vaccine responses in identical twins. From that second study: According to the authors, the vaccine-induced T cell response in identical twins seemed to be partly convergent and partly specific to each individual. In the study, vaccine-responding T cell clones were precisely tracked in identical twins.

The TCR originated in a woman aged 18 to 35 in good health. The sequencing sample was made of PBMCs. The chain uses TRBV20-1 and TRBJ2-1, and the D gene may be TRBD2, 7 bases matching. The DNA reads as follows: TGCAGTGCTAGAGGCCCCCGGGGGGCCGGTGAGCAGTTCTTC. This is translated as CSARGPRGAGEQFF.